These 29 T cell receptor beta chains were all obtained from the same sample, sequenced in a study of T cell responses to AZD1222 COVID-19 vaccine. TCRdb's table, derived via immunoSEQ multiplex PCR, lists solely in-frame clones and lacks some. This table holds about 140,000 clones, 65% to 90% found once. Sample: peripheral blood, taken 28 days after the second dose of the MenACWY control vaccine. These receptors originate from an adult who received the MenACWY meningococcal vaccine as a control.

This chain uses TRBV9 with TRBJ2-2; 7 positions agree with TRBD1. Germline V lookup: CDR1 SGDLS, CDR2 YYNGEE. The CDR3 runs 14 residues. V gave up 4 bases and J gave up 6 bases; unmatched junction bases: 6. The CDR3 here is CASSYGQAAGELFF. The CDR3 nucleotides read TGTGCCAGCAGCTACGGACAGGCGGCCGGGGAGCTGTTTTTT.

The chain recombines TRBV14 with TRBJ2-2, with TRBD1 matching over 11 bases. V shed 6 bases, J shed 4 bases, and the junction held 10 bases outside the gene matches. The CDR3 sequence is 17 residues long. Germline CDR1 is SGHDN and CDR2 is FVKESK. The CDR3 reads CASSNRDRGDLTGELFF. Here the CDR3 DNA reads TGTGCCAGCAGTAACCGGGACAGGGGGGACCTCACCGGGGAGCTGTTTTTT. Based on the CDR3 plus reference TRBV14 and TRBJ2-2, the full variable domain is EAGVTQFPSHSVIEKGQTVTLRCDPISGHDNLYWYRRVMGKEIKFLLHFVKESKQDESGMPNNRFLAERTGGTYSTLKVQPAELEDSGVYFCASSNRDRGDLTGELFFGEGSRLTVL.

This chain links TRBV7-3 with TRBJ2-1, with 10 bases matching TRBD2. The CDR3 length is 15 residues. CDR1 and CDR2 from the germline V gene are SGHTA and FQGTGA. V lost 5 bases and J lost 7; bases outside the gene matches: 8. The CDR3 DNA is TGTGCCAGCAGCGCACTAGCGGGGCAAGGTAATGAGCAGTTCTTC. This codes for CASSALAGQGNEQFF.

The chain is built from TRBV7-8 and TRBJ1-4; no definite D call. Germline CDR1 and CDR2: SGHVS and FQNEAQ. Between the trimmed V and J ends, which lost 5 bases and 6 bases, there was a span of 10 bases. The CDR3 is 13 residues long. CDR3 loop: CASSPRGDEKLFF. The CDR3 nucleotides read TGTGCCAGCAGCCCCCGGGGTGATGAAAAACTGTTTTTT.

The chain employs TRBV4-2 and TRBJ1-5; D gene ambiguous. V was pared by 2 bases and J by 5 bases, with 7 bases between. The length of the CDR3 is 13 residues. Germline CDR1 LGHNA, CDR2 YNFKEQ. DNA of the CDR3: TGTGCCAGCAGCCAAAGAGGAGATCAGCCCCAGCATTTT. Protein: CASSQRGDQPQHF.

This chain uses TRBV30 with TRBJ2-3; D might be TRBD1 or TRBD2, each matching 6 bases. Germline CDR1 is GTSNPN and CDR2 is SVGIG (reference sequence). The CDR3 has 16 amino acids. Trimming shortened V by 3 bases and J by 0 bases, and 16 bases separated the two germline ends. Here the CDR3 reads CAWSPWGAPSTDTQYF. CDR3 nucleotides: TGTGCCTGGAGCCCCTGGGGGGCGCCAAGCACAGATACGCAGTATTTT.

Here the CDR3 DNA reads TGTGCCACCAGTGACCAGCCGGGCAAAGAGACCCAGTACTTC. It encodes CATSDQPGKETQYF. The gene calls are TRBV24-1 and TRBJ2-5; D unresolved. This CDR3 region has 14 residues. Germline V gene data show CDR1 as KGHDR and CDR2 as SFDVKD. Trimming stripped 4 bases from V and 3 bases from J, with 11 bases between.

The chain joins TRBV19 to TRBJ2-6, with D possibly matching TRBD1 (6 bases). The CDR3 totals 14 residues. The V end lost 6 bases, the J end lost 0 bases, and 6 bases lay between the germline ends. Germline assignment: CDR1 LNHDA and CDR2 SQIVND (reference sequence). The CDR3 nucleotides read TGTGCCAGTAGGGACAGCTCTGGGGCCAACGTCCTGACTTTC. This sequence encodes CASRDSSGANVLTF.

In this sample, this clone turned up a few times. The V and J genes are TRBV6-4 and TRBJ1-4; the D is unclear. From germline, CDR1 is MRHNA and CDR2 SNTAGT. Trimming stripped 6 bases from V and 0 bases from J, with 11 bases between. CDR3 length equals 15 residues. The DNA for the CDR3 is TGTGCCAGCAGCCAGACATTGGCAACTAATGAAAAACTGTTTTTT. Amino acid sequence: CASSQTLATNEKLFF.

The V and J genes are TRBV19 and TRBJ2-1; no reliable D call. CDR1 is LNHDA and CDR2 is SQIVND in the germline V gene (reference sequence). There are 13 residues in the CDR3. Trimming removed 3 bases at V and 5 bases at J, with 8 bases between. The CDR3 nucleotides are TGTGCCAGTAGTATTCAACGGAACAATGAGCAGTTCTTC. Translation gives CASSIQRNNEQFF.

The chain is built from TRBV19 and TRBJ2-2; D is unresolved. The CDR3 runs to 14 residues. Trimming pared 3 bases from V and 5 bases from J, leaving 10 bases between. Germline-derived CDR1 and CDR2 are LNHDA and SQIVND (reference sequence). The CDR3 sequence is CASSMDPTTGELFF. The CDR3 nucleotides are TGTGCCAGTAGTATGGACCCTACTACCGGGGAGCTGTTTTTT.

V gene TRBV9 combines with J gene TRBJ2-7; tentatively, D is TRBD1 (5 bases). V lost 0 bases and J lost 0, with 10 bases in between. The CDR3 contains 15 residues. Germline V gene data show CDR1 as SGDLS and CDR2 as YYNGEE. CDR3 sequence: CASSVGRVFSYEQYF. The CDR3 DNA follows: TGTGCCAGCAGCGTAGGCAGGGTCTTCTCCTACGAGCAGTACTTC.

The V and J genes are TRBV7-2 and TRBJ1-4; no clear D gene. Germline V gene data show CDR1 as SGHTA and CDR2 as FQGNSA. V lost 1 base to trimming and J lost 5 bases, with 8 bases between them. The CDR3 length is 14 residues. The CDR3 bases are TGTGCCAGCAGCTTAGTCTCGAGGAATGAAAAACTGTTTTTT. This codes for CASSLVSRNEKLFF.

The chain recombines TRBV18 with TRBJ1-1, with D uncertain. The CDR3 has 14 residues. With 3 bases removed from V and 5 bases from J, the gap between germline ends came to 13 bases. CDR1 is KGHSH, CDR2 LQKENI, per germline. CDR3: CASSPQRAGTEAFF. The CDR3, as DNA: TGTGCCAGCTCACCTCAGCGGGCAGGAACTGAAGCTTTCTTT.

CDR3 in DNA: TGTGCCAGCAGCAGGGAGGACACTGAAGCTTTCTTT. As protein: CASSREDTEAFF. This chain uses TRBV28 with TRBJ1-1; weak D call: TRBD1 (5 bases). The CDR3 covers 12 residues. Germline CDR1 MDHEN, CDR2 SYDVKM. Trimming shortened V by 6 bases and J by 3 bases, and 8 bases separated the two germline ends. The full variable domain, rest sourced from reference TRBV28 and TRBJ1-1, is DVKVTQSSRYLVKRTGEKVFLECVQDMDHENMFWYRQDPGLGLRLIYFSYDVKMKEKGDIPEGYSVSREKKERFSLILESASTNQTSMYLCASSREDTEAFFGQGTRLTVV.

V usage is TRBV12-3 or TRBV12-4 and J usage is TRBJ1-6; D not certain. V was shortened by 1 base and J by 9 bases, with 7 bases between the two germline ends. The CDR3 runs to 13 residues. CDR3 residues: CASSLGAASPLHF. CDR3 coding DNA: TGTGCCAGCAGTTTAGGTGCGGCTTCACCCCTCCACTTT.

The chain couples TRBV7-6 to TRBJ1-6; 11 bases are a match to TRBD1. The germline gives CDR1 SGHVS, CDR2 FNYEAQ. Unmatched junction bases numbered 13, after V lost 2 bases and J lost 10 bases. This CDR3 has 18 residues. CDR3 coding DNA: TGTGCCAGCAGCTTACGTTTTGGACAGGGGGCCAATGGATCACCCCTCCACTTT. This translates into CASSLRFGQGANGSPLHF.

The chain employs TRBV24-1 and TRBJ2-2; 10 bases align to TRBD1. The CDR3 totals 15 residues. The germline gives CDR1 KGHDR, CDR2 SFDVKD. V lost 1 base and J lost 6; bases outside the gene matches: 1. CDR3 DNA sequence: TGTGCCACCAGTGATTTAGGACAGGGGGCCGGGGAGCTGTTTTTT. It codes for CATSDLGQGAGELFF.

The chain employs TRBV6-6 and TRBJ1-5; no firm D call. Deletions cut 5 bases from V and 2 bases from J, with 19 bases between. Germline loops: CDR1 MNHNY, CDR2 SVGAGI (reference sequence). CDR3 length: 17 amino acids. This CDR3 reads CASSLERGVEGNQPQHF. CDR3 nucleotide sequence: TGTGCCAGCAGTCTCGAACGCGGGGTAGAGGGCAATCAGCCCCAGCATTTT.

This clone was observed a handful of times. In DNA, the CDR3 is TGTGCCAGCAGCTTAGGAAGTAGCTCTGGAAACACCATATATTTT. Translated: CASSLGSSSGNTIYF. The J gene is TRBJ1-3, the V gene TRBV7-9; D is unclear. Germline lookup yields CDR1 SEHNR and CDR2 FQNEAQ (reference sequence). With 1 base removed from V and 0 bases from J, the gap between germline ends came to 7 bases. The CDR3 contains 15 residues.

This CDR3 is CASRSEPGQGPQHF. The CDR3 region has the DNA TGTGCCAGCAGAAGTGAACCTGGACAGGGCCCCCAGCATTTT. The V and J genes are TRBV6-5 and TRBJ1-5, with 8 bases lining up with TRBD1. Germline CDR1 reads MNHEY; CDR2 reads SVGAGI. This CDR3 has 14 amino acids. The J segment lost 10 bases and the V segment lost 6 bases, leaving 11 bases of the junction unmatched.

This sequence joins TRBV10-1 and TRBJ1-4, with D unresolved. Trimming took 4 bases from V and 6 from J, leaving 9 bases between them. Looked up from germline, CDR1 is WNHNN and CDR2 is SYGVQD (reference sequence). The CDR3 has 13 residues. In DNA form, the CDR3 reads TGCGCCAGCAGTGTAGGAGGCGATGAAAAACTGTTTTTT. This encodes CASSVGGDEKLFF.

CDR3 region: CSVEDYGRENTGELFF. In DNA, the CDR3 is TGCAGCGTTGAAGATTATGGTAGAGAAAACACCGGGGAGCTGTTTTTT. The chain links TRBV29-1 to TRBJ2-2; D not certain. CDR3 size: 16 residues. Trimming cost V 0 bases and J 2 bases, with 13 bases left between them. Per germline, CDR1 SQVTM and CDR2 ANQGSEA.

This clone was picked up one time. The chain recombines TRBV11-3 with TRBJ1-1; D ambiguous. Germline assignment: CDR1 SGHNT and CDR2 YENEEA. Trimming took 3 bases from V and 10 from J, leaving 12 bases between them. The CDR3 is 12 residues long. CDR3 region: CASSFRRTRAFF. In DNA, the CDR3 is TGTGCCAGCAGCTTTCGGCGGACCCGAGCTTTCTTT. Based on the CDR3 plus reference TRBV11-3 and TRBJ1-1, the full variable domain is EAGVVQSPRYKIIEKKQPVAFWCNPISGHNTLYWYLQNLGQGPELLIRYENEEAVDDSQLPKDRFSAERLKGVDSTLKIQPAELGDSAVYLCASSFRRTRAFFGQGTRLTVV.

The chain links TRBV28 to TRBJ1-1; no reliable D call. The V end was cut by 5 bases, the J end by 6 bases, with 16 bases between. Per germline, CDR1 MDHEN and CDR2 SYDVKM. The CDR3 loop spans 14 amino acids. For the CDR3, the DNA is TGTGCCAGCAGTACCATCGGCCCGGACGCTGAAGCTTTCTTT. Amino acids: CASSTIGPDAEAFF.

The chain employs TRBV15 and TRBJ2-4; 10 bases are a match to TRBD1. The CDR3 covers 15 residues. CDR1 is LNHNV and CDR2 is YYDKDF in the germline V gene (reference sequence). Losses at the gene ends were 3 bases for V and 5 bases for J; bases not matched to a gene: 4. CDR3 DNA sequence: TGTGCCACCAGCAGGGCCGGGACAGGGGAAAACATTCAGTACTTC. Translated: CATSRAGTGENIQYF. The full variable domain, with the rest looked up from reference TRBV15 and TRBJ2-4, is DAMVIQNPRYQVTQFGKPVTLSCSQTLNHNVMYWYQQKSSQAPKLLFHYYDKDFNNEADTPDNFQSRRPNTSFCFLDIRSPGLGDTAMYLCATSRAGTGENIQYFGAGTRLSVL.

CDR3 in DNA: TGTGCCAGCAGCCCCGTCCCCGGGACAGGGTCTACACCCCTCCACTTT. Protein product: CASSPVPGTGSTPLHF. V usage is TRBV3-1 (or the pseudogene TRBV3-2) and J usage is TRBJ1-6; TRBD1 matches at 9 bases. V was pared by 4 bases and J by 11 bases, with 12 bases of the junction left unmatched. The CDR3 has 16 amino acids. Germline V gene sequence: CDR1 LGHDT, CDR2 YNNKEL (reference sequence).

The DNA of the CDR3 is TGTGCCAGTACCTCCGGACAGGCGATAAATCAGCCCCAGCATTTT. Residues: CASTSGQAINQPQHF. This chain joins TRBV19 and TRBJ1-5; TRBD1 matches at 7 bases. There are 15 residues in the CDR3. After removal of 7 bases from V and 4 bases from J, the junction contained 10 bases not matched to a gene. From germline, CDR1 is LNHDA and CDR2 SQIVND (reference sequence).

V usage is TRBV11-2 and J usage is TRBJ1-4; D is ambiguous. V was trimmed by 5 bases and J by 12 bases, leaving 19 bases between them. The CDR3 extends over 14 amino acids. CDR1 is SGHAT and CDR2 is FQNNGV in the germline V gene. The CDR3 sequence: CASSLNPEGVELFF. The DNA of the CDR3 is TGTGCCAGCAGCCTCAACCCAGAGGGTGTGGAACTGTTTTTT.